This T cell receptor beta chain was sequenced in a study of blood T cell repertoires in COVID-19. At the level of the study: The United States, Italy and Spain supplied acute and convalescent COVID-19 samples. PBMCs, B-cell-depleted T cells, or T cells provided the cDNA or gDNA that made up the material.

As processed by the authors: Amplification with reference gene primers provided the estimates of nucleated cell counts. Clones were read by immunoSEQ multiplex PCR, and TCRdb kept only the in-frame ones, dropping some. V and J calls plus clone size are reproduced from that table; the DNA served to infer D and trimming. The data hold 150,000 to 200,000 clones, with around nine tenths observed a single time. Germline assignment: CDR1 SGHNT and CDR2 YYREEE (reference sequence). CDR3 length: 15 amino acids. Trimming pared 4 bases from V and 4 bases from J, leaving 15 bases between. The sample was peripheral blood. This TCR derives from a man aged 18 to 29 with active or convalescent COVID-19. V and J are TRBV5-4 and TRBJ2-1; weak D call: TRBD1 (6 bases). CDR3 region: CASSRTAKLYNEQFF. The DNA of the CDR3 is TGTGCCAGCAGCAGGACAGCTAAATTATACAATGAGCAGTTCTTC.